These T cell receptor beta chains were read from a single sample in a study of Graves' ophthalmopathy and Graves' hyperthyroidism. Via MiXCR, TCRdb re-called the multiplex PCR reads, giving one row per CDR3 protein. This table holds 300,000 to 400,000 distinct CDR3 sequences, 17% found once. The sequencing input was peripheral blood. The source of these receptors is an adult man with Graves' ophthalmopathy. Each CDR3 is given with its conserved first and last residue. A D gene is named only where the DNA matches it firmly. Where a row states a size, it is once, few, many or the class of an expanded clone; other rows omit it.

j_call clone_size d_call v_call cdr3_aa cdr3_nt
TRBJ2-5 many NA TRBV27 CASMFRTGEETQYF TGTGCCAGCATGTTTCGGACGGGGGAAGAGACCCAGTACTTC
TRBJ2-7 NA NA TRBV12-3/TRBV12-4 CASSLPMTARGYEQYF TGTGCCAGCAGTTTACCCATGACCGCGCGGGGCTACGAGCAGTACTTC
TRBJ2-7 NA NA TRBV19 CASSPRELGSYEQYF TGTGCCAGTAGTCCCCGAGAGTTGGGTTCCTACGAGCAGTACTTC
TRBJ2-4 many TRBD1 TRBV29-1 CSVQTGTGGNIQYF TGCAGCGTCCAAACCGGGACAGGGGGAAACATTCAGTACTTC
TRBJ1-2 many TRBD1 TRBV6-9 CASSSGGTF TGTGCCAGCAGTTCAGGGGGTACCTTC
TRBJ1-1 many NA TRBV5-1 CASSLAWGMGTEAFF TGCGCCAGCAGCTTGGCTTGGGGGATGGGAACTGAAGCTTTCTTT
TRBJ1-2 many TRBD1 TRBV29-1 CSAIQGGYGYTF TGCAGCGCTATACAGGGGGGCTATGGCTACACCTTC
TRBJ1-6 many TRBD1 TRBV7-2 CASSSGGSYNSPLHF TGTGCCAGCAGCTCAGGGGGGTCCTATAATTCACCCCTCCACTTT
TRBJ2-7 many TRBD2 TRBV7-8 CASFWGGIAGPSYEQYF TGTGCCAGCTTTTGGGGGGGGATAGCGGGGCCCTCCTACGAGCAGTACTTC
TRBJ1-5 many TRBD1 TRBV20-1 CSAREGGFLNQPQHF TGCAGTGCTAGAGAAGGGGGCTTTCTTAATCAGCCCCAGCATTTT
TRBJ2-7 many TRBD1 TRBV20-1 CSAISGTGWEQYF TGCAGTGCTATCTCCGGGACAGGGTGGGAGCAGTACTTC
TRBJ2-7 many NA TRBV3-1 CASSGRASYEQYF TGTGCCAGCAGCGGGCGGGCTTCCTACGAGCAGTACTTC
TRBJ1-2 few TRBD1 TRBV12-3/TRBV12-4 CASSLHGTGSKGYTF TGTGCCAGCAGTTTACACGGGACAGGGTCGAAAGGCTACACCTTC
TRBJ1-1 many NA TRBV5-1 CASSLVLGGAYTEAFF TGCGCCAGCAGCTTGGTCCTGGGGGGCGCGTACACTGAAGCTTTCTTT
TRBJ2-7 NA NA TRBV11-2 CASSSNRDLYEQYF TGTGCCAGCAGCTCGAACAGGGACCTCTACGAGCAGTACTTC
TRBJ1-5 few NA TRBV6-2/TRBV6-3 CASSYSRIGDSQPQPF TGTGCCAGCAGTTACTCGAGAATAGGAGACAGCCAGCCCCAGCCTTTT
TRBJ1-5 many NA TRBV10-3 CAISEGQWDLQPQHF TGTGCCATCAGTGAGGGACAGTGGGACCTTCAGCCCCAGCATTTT
TRBJ2-7 many TRBD2 TRBV29-1 CSVGSGRSTYEQYF TGCAGCGTCGGGAGCGGGAGAAGTACCTACGAGCAGTACTTC
TRBJ1-2 many NA TRBV6-2/TRBV6-3 CASSYSDYGYTF TGTGCCAGCAGTTACTCGGACTATGGCTACACCTTC
TRBJ2-5 many NA TRBV27 CASSLRGTGVRRGGETQYF TGTGCCAGCAGTTTAAGAGGTACAGGCGTCAGGAGGGGCGGAGAGACCCAGTACTTC
TRBJ2-6 many NA TRBV11-3 CASSLGGLGIWANVLTF TGTGCCAGCAGCTTAGGGGGTCTGGGGATCTGGGCCAACGTCCTGACTTTC
TRBJ2-2 many NA TRBV6-2/TRBV6-3 CASRGVTGYGELFF TGTGCCAGCAGGGGGGTGACCGGCTACGGGGAGCTGTTTTTT
TRBJ1-1 many NA TRBV6-1 CASRGDFPRPPEAFF TGTGCCAGCAGGGGGGACTTCCCCCGCCCTCCTGAAGCTTTCTTT
TRBJ1-6 many TRBD1 TRBV20-1 CSARVLGTVNSPLHF TGCAGTGCTAGAGTCCTCGGGACAGTGAATTCACCCCTCCACTTT
TRBJ2-5 NA TRBD2 TRBV7-3 CASIAGRETQYF TGTGCCAGCATAGCGGGACGGGAGACCCAGTACTTC
TRBJ2-7 many NA TRBV29-1 CSVEGYDGTYEQYF TGCAGCGTTGAGGGCTATGACGGAACCTACGAGCAGTACTTC
TRBJ2-7 many NA TRBV6-5 CASSSGHTYEQYF TGTGCCAGCAGCTCGGGACATACTTACGAGCAGTACTTC
TRBJ1-1 many NA TRBV7-9 CASSFPPGIVTPSEAFF TGTGCCAGCAGCTTTCCGCCCGGGATAGTTACCCCCAGTGAAGCTTTCTTT
TRBJ2-7 NA TRBD2 TRBV12-3/TRBV12-4 CASSGLAGGNSYEQYF TGTGCCAGCAGTGGACTAGCGGGAGGGAACTCCTACGAGCAGTACTTC
TRBJ1-6 many NA TRBV28 CASSLFPGSGNSPLHF TGTGCCAGCAGTTTATTCCCAGGGTCGGGGAATTCACCCCTCCACTTT
TRBJ2-7 NA NA TRBV7-2 CASSLTGPLEQSF TGTGCCAGCAGCTTAACGGGACCGCTCGAGCAGTCCTTC
TRBJ2-4 many TRBD1 TRBV2 CASSRGLDRVVNIQYF TGTGCCAGCAGTCGTGGACTGGACAGGGTAGTTAACATTCAGTACTTC
TRBJ2-7 many TRBD2 TRBV6-1 CASTKPGLDAGEQYF TGTGCCAGCACCAAGCCGGGACTAGACGCCGGCGAGCAGTACTTC
TRBJ2-7 many TRBD1 TRBV4-1 CASRPVLRGRTYEQYF TGCGCCAGCAGACCAGTGTTAAGGGGGCGAACCTACGAGCAGTACTTC
TRBJ1-2 many TRBD1 TRBV14 CASSRLGGSYGYTF TGTGCCAGCAGCCGTTTAGGGGGCTCCTATGGCTACACCTTC
TRBJ1-1 NA NA TRBV6-1 CASSERQSMNTEAFF TGTGCCAGCAGTGAACGTCAGTCGATGAACACTGAAGCTTTCTTT
TRBJ1-1 many TRBD1 TRBV5-1 CASSRGHMNTEAFF TGCGCCAGCTCCAGGGGGCACATGAACACTGAAGCTTTCTTT
TRBJ1-5 many TRBD1 TRBV19 CASSRGTVGQPQHF TGTGCCAGTAGCAGAGGGACAGTTGGTCAGCCCCAGCATTTT
TRBJ2-5 many NA TRBV7-9 CASSLLGGSDQETQYF TGTGCCAGCAGCTTATTGGGGGGATCGGACCAAGAGACCCAGTACTTC
TRBJ1-5 many NA TRBV6-1 CASSLDRWNQPQHF TGTGCCAGCAGTCTAGACAGGTGGAATCAGCCCCAGCATTTT
TRBJ2-5 many NA TRBV30 CAWSVRVGETQYF TGTGCCTGGAGTGTACGAGTAGGGGAGACCCAGTACTTC